The source of this T cell receptor (beta chain) is a study of T cell clones after liver transplantation. The wider study: Until 12-24 months post-transplant, subjects got standard immunosuppression and no induction.

This table comes from immunoSEQ multiplex PCR, and its TCRdb copy is limited to in-frame clones, with some not included. The sample includes roughly 100,000 clones, about 86% seen only once; the top ten take about 3%. V lost 4 bases, J lost 5 bases, and 20 bases lay in between. Per the germline V gene, CDR1 is MDHEN and CDR2 is SYDVKM. The CDR3 is made up of 16 amino acids. The input for sequencing was CD4+ T cells from blood, taken around 48 months after liver transplant. This receptor was identified in a human patient who received a liver transplant. The graft donor may account for some of the T cells. V usage is TRBV28 and J usage is TRBJ2-5; maybe TRBD2 (7 bases). CDR3 in amino acids: CASSSLGGGRRETQYF. The DNA for the CDR3 is TGTGCCAGCAGTTCCCTGGGAGGGGGACGGCGGGAGACCCAGTACTTC.